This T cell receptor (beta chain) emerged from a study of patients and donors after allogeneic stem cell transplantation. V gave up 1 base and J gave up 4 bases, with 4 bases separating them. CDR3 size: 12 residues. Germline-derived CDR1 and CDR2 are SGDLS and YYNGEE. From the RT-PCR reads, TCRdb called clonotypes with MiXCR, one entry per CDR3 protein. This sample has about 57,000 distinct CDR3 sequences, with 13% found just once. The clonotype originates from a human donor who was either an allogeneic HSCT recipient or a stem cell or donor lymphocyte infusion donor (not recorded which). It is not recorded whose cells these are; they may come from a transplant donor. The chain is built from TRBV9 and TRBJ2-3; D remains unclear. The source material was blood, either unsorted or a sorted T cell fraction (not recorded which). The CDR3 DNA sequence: TGTGCCAGCAGCGTATTGGCAGATACGCAGTATTTT. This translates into CASSVLADTQYF.